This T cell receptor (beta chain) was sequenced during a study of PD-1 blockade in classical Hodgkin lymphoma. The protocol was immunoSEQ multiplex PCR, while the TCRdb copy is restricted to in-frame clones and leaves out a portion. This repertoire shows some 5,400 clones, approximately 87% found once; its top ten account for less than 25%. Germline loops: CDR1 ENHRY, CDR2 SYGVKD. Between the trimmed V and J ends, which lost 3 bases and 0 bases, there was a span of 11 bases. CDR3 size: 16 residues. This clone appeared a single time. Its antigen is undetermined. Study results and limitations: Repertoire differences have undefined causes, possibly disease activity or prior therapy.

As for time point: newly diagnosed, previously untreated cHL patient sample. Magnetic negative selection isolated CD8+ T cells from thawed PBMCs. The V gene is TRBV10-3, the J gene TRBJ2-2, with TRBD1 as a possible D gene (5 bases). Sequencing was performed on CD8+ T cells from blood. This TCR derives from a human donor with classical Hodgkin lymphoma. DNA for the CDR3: TGTGCCATCAGTGACCCGGACACCTCGAACACCGGGGAGCTGTTTTTT. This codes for CAISDPDTSNTGELFF.